This T cell receptor beta chain is drawn from a study of chemoradiotherapy in HPV16-positive cancers (dated by TCRdb to the early 2020s). With regard to the full study: Functional T-cell assays on cells from two HPV16-positive patients defined candidate HPV-specific T-cell clones and common TCR motifs. TCR repertoires from over 75 patients with HPV-related cancers were then used to track the candidate HPV-specific TCRs and motifs. The study set out to ask whether T-cell immunity against the HPV oncoproteins E6 and E7 changes over the course of chemoradiotherapy and whether that immunity affects survival. What the authors observed across the whole study: Improved recurrence-free survival in HPV16-positive patients was associated with expansion of HPV-responsive T cells during chemoradiotherapy. Only two HPV16-positive patients were used to derive the functional definition of HPV-specific T cells, and the survival association was reported for HPV16-positive patients. Expansion of candidate HPV-specific clones and E7-related TCR motifs was observed in the tumor microenvironment during treatment, whereas no such expansion was observed for non-HPV-specific T cells.

Repertoires were sampled repeatedly over the course of chemoradiotherapy, so clonal expansion could be followed in the tumor microenvironment. Library generation was performed with the immunoSEQ multiplex PCR assay. The table comes from immuneACCESS by way of TCRdb, which keeps in-frame sequences with V and J called. Part of the clones is missing from these tables; in studies checked, under half for an unresolved V gene and the rest for unknown reasons. This sample is represented by tens of thousands of clones; approximately 89% of them were singletons. Together, the top ten hold roughly 4.9% of the sample. For CDR1 and CDR2, the germline V gene (reference sequence) lists MNHNY and SVGAGI. The CDR3 runs 16 residues from the cysteine to the phenylalanine. Only CDR3 DNA is held: 48 bases, read in frame from base 1. Compared with germline, V lacks 6 bases and J lacks 0 bases; bases without a gene match: 7.

Turning to this clone: Its cognate antigen has yet to be identified. Nothing much larger sits one base from this clone, and base qualities are not available.

Here the chain combines TRBV6-6 and TRBJ2-1; 8 bases in the middle match TRBD1. The sequences come from blood, collected from a patient who underwent chemoradiotherapy. This TCR was recovered from a human donor with HPV-associated anogenital cancer. The CDR3 has the sequence CASSPIQGASYNEQFF. At the DNA level, the sequence is TGTGCCAGCAGCCCAATTCAGGGGGCCTCCTACAATGAGCAGTTCTTC.